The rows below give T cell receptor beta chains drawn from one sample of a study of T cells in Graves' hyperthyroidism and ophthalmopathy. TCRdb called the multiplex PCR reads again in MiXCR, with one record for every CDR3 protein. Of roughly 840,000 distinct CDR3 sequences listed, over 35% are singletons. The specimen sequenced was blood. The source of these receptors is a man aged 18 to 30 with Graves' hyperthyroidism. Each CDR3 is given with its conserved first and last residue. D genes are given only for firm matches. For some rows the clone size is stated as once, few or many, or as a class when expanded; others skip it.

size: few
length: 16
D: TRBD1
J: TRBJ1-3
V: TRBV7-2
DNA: TGTGCCAGCAGCTTTGGACCGACAGGGGCGGGAAACACCATATATTTT
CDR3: CASSFGPTGAGNTIYF

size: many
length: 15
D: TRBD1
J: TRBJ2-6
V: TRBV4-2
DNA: TGTGCCAGCAGCCAACAGGGGGCTGGGGCCAACGTCCTGACTTTC
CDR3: CASSQQGAGANVLTF

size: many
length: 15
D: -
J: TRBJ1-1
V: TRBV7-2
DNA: TGTGCCAGCAGCTCACACTCGCAGGGTACGTCGGGAGCTTTCTTT
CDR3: CASSSHSQGTSGAFF

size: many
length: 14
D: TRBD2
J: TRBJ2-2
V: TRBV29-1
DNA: TGCAGCGTTAATGGGGGGGAGGGCACCGGGGAGCTGTTTTTT
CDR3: CSVNGGEGTGELFF

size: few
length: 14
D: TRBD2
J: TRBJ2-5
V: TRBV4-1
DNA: TGTGCCAGTGGGAGGGCCGACACGGGAGAGACCCAGTACTTC
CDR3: CASGRADTGETQYF

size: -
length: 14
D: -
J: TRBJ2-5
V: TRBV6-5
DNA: TGTGCCAGCAGTTACGGGGCGGCCCAAGAGACCCAGTACTTC
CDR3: CASSYGAAQETQYF

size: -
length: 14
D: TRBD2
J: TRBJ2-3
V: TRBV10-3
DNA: TGTGCCATCAGTGAGGGGGGAGGGTTCGATACGCAGTATTTT
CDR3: CAISEGGGFDTQYF

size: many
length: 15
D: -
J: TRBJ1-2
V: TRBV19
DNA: TGTGCCAGTAGTATAGGGAAGGGTTATGACTATGGCTACACCTTC
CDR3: CASSIGKGYDYGYTF

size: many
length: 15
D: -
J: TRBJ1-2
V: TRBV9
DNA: TGTGCCAGCAGCGTGAAGCAGGTACTGCCATATGGCTACACCTTC
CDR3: CASSVKQVLPYGYTF

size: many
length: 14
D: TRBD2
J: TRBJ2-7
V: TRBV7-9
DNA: TGTGCCAGCAGAGCCGGGACTAGCGGGTACGAGCAGTACTTC
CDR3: CASRAGTSGYEQYF

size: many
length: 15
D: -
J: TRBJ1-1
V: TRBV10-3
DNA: TGTGCCATCAGTGAGTCTAGTGCAGGCTACACTGAAGCTTTCTTT
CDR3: CAISESSAGYTEAFF

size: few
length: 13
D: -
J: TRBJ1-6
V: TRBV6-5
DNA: TGTGCCAGCAAGGTAGACCTAAATTCACCCCTCCACTTT
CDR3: CASKVDLNSPLHF

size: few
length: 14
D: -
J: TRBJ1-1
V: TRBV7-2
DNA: TGTGCCAGCAGCCCAGAGGAGGGATATACTGAAGCTTTCTTT
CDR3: CASSPEEGYTEAFF

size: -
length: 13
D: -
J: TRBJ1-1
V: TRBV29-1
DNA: TGCAGCTTCGACAGGATAGTGAACACTGAAGCTTTCTTT
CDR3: CSFDRIVNTEAFF

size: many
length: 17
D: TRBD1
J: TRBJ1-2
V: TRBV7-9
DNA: TGTGCCAGCAGCCTACTAATCAGGGACAGAGCTAACTATGGCTACACCTTC
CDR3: CASSLLIRDRANYGYTF

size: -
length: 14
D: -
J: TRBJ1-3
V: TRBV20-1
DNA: TGCAGTGCGGCGGACAGTCTCTCTGGAAACACCATATATTTT
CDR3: CSAADSLSGNTIYF

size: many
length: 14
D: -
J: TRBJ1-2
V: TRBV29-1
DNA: TGCAGCGTTGTGGAGGGGCTTCCTAACTATGGCTACACCTTC
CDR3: CSVVEGLPNYGYTF

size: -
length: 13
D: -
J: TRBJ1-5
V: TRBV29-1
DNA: TGCAGCGTTGCAACCGTCGGTCATCAGCCCCAGCATTTT
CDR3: CSVATVGHQPQHF

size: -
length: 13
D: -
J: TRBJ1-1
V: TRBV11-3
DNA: TGTGCCAGCAGCTTAGATCGCGGCACTGATGCTTTCTTT
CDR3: CASSLDRGTDAFF

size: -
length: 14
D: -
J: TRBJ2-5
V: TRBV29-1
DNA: TGCAGCGTGGAACTCGCAGGGGCCCAAGAGACCCAGTACTTC
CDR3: CSVELAGAQETQYF

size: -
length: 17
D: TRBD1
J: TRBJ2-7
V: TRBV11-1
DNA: TGTGCCAGCAGTTACGACCCCGGGACAGGGAATTACAACGAGCAGTACTTC
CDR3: CASSYDPGTGNYNEQYF

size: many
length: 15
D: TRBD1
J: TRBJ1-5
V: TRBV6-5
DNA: TGTGCCAGCAGCCCGGGACAGAGAAGCAATCAGCCCCAGCATTTT
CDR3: CASSPGQRSNQPQHF

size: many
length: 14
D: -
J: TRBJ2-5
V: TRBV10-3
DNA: TGTGCCATCAGTGAGTCGACGCTACAAGAGACCCAGTACTTC
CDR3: CAISESTLQETQYF

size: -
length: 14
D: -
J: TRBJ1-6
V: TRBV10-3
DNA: TGTGCCACCGCCGGGACCGGCCGAGACTCACCCCTCCACTTT
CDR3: CATAGTGRDSPLHF

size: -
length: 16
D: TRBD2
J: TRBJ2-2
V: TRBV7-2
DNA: TGTGCCAGCAGCATGGGGACTAGCGGGAGCGTCGGGGAGCTGTTTTTT
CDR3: CASSMGTSGSVGELFF

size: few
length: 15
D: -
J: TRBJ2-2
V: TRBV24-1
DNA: TGTGCCACCAGTGAGCAGGGCATAGACACCGGGGAGCTGTTTTTT
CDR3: CATSEQGIDTGELFF

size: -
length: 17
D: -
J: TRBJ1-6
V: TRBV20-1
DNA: TGCAGTGCTCCAGCCTCTTCCGCTATGCCCCATAATTCACCCCTCCACTTT
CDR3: CSAPASSAMPHNSPLHF

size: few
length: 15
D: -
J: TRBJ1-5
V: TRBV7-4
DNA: TGTGCCAGCAGGGGCAGGCCAGCCGTAAATCAGCCCCAGCATTTT
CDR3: CASRGRPAVNQPQHF

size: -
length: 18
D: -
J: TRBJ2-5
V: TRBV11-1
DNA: TGTGCCAGCAGCCCCGGGATCCGAGGGGGGGGACACCAAGAGACCCAGTACTTC
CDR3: CASSPGIRGGGHQETQYF

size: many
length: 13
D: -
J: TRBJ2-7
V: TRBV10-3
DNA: TGTGCCAGTCGGGGGCTGAGCTCCTACGAGCAGTACTTC
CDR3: CASRGLSSYEQYF

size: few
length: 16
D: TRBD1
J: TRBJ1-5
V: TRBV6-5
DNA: TGTGCCAGCAGTTCTGGGGTGGACAGGTCCAATCAGCCCCAGCATTTT
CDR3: CASSSGVDRSNQPQHF

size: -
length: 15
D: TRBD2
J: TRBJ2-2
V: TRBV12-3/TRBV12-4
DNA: TGTGCCAGCAGCCCGGGACTAGCATCAGCCGGGGAGCTGTTTTTT
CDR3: CASSPGLASAGELFF

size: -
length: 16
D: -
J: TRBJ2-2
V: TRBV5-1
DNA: TGCGCCAGCAGCCAATCCTCCCAGGGCCCCCCTGGGGAGCTGTTTTTT
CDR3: CASSQSSQGPPGELFF

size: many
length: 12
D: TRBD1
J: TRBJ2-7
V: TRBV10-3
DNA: TGTGCCATCAGTGGGGACAGTTGGGAGCAGTACTTC
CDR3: CAISGDSWEQYF

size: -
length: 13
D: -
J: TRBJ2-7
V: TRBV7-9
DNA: TGTGCCAGCAGCCCATCGACAGAACACGAGCAGTACTTC
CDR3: CASSPSTEHEQYF

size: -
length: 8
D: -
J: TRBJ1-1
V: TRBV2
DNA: TGTGCCAGCAGGACAGCTTTCTTT
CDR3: CASRTAFF

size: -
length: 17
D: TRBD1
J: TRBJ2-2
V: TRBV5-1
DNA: TGCGCCAGCAGTCCTACAGGGGGACAGGGGAGCACCGGGGAGCTGTTTTTT
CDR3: CASSPTGGQGSTGELFF

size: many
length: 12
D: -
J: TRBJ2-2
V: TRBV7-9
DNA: TGTGCCAGCAGCTTAGGCACCGGGGAGCTGTTTTTT
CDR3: CASSLGTGELFF

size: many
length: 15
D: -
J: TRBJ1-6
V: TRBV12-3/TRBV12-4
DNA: TGTGCCAGCAGCCCTTCCACAGGGCTGAATTCACCCCTCCACTTT
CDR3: CASSPSTGLNSPLHF

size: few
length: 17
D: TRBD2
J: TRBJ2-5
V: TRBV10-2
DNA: TGCGCCAACCAAATCATTGGGTCAGCGGGAGGTAAAGAGACCCAGTACTTC
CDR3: CANQIIGSAGGKETQYF

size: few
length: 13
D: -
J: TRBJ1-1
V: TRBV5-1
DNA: TGCGCCAGCAAACAGGCTATGAACACTGAAGCTTTCTTT
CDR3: CASKQAMNTEAFF

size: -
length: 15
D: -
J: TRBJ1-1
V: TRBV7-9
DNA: TGCGCCAGCAGCACGAAGGACCCTCTGAACACTGAAGCTTTCTTT
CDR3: CASSTKDPLNTEAFF

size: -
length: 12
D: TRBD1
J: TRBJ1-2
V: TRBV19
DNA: TGTGCCAGCGGGGACAGGGTCCATGGCTACACCTTC
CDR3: CASGDRVHGYTF

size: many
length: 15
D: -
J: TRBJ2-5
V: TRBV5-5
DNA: TGTGCCAGCAGCCCCGGTGGGGCAGGCGGGGAGACCCAGTACTTC
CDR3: CASSPGGAGGETQYF

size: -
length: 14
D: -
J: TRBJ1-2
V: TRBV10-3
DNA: TGTGCCATCAGTGACGGGGTGGGAGACTATGGCTACACCTTC
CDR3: CAISDGVGDYGYTF

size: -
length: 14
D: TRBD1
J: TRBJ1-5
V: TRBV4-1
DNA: TGCGCCAGCAGCCTCAGGGGGAGGGGTCAGCCCCAGCATTTT
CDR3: CASSLRGRGQPQHF

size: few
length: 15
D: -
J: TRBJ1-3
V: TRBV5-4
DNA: TGTGCCAGCAGCTGGGAACAGGGCTCTGGAAACACCATATATTTT
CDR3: CASSWEQGSGNTIYF

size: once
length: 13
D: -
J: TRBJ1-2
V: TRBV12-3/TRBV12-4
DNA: TGTGTCAGCAGTTTTCAGGGAGTCTATGGCTACACCTTC
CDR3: CVSSFQGVYGYTF

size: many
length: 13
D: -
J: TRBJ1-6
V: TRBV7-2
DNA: TGTGCCAGCAGCCCCTATGGGAATTCACCCCTCCACTTT
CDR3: CASSPYGNSPLHF

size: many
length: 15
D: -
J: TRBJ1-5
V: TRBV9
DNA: TGTGCCAGCAGCGTAGCAGGGGCGGGCAATCAGCCCCAGCATTTT
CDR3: CASSVAGAGNQPQHF

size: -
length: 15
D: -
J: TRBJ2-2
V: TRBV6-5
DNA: TGTGCCAGCAGAGGCGGCAGGGGAAACACCGGGGAGCTGTTTTTT
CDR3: CASRGGRGNTGELFF